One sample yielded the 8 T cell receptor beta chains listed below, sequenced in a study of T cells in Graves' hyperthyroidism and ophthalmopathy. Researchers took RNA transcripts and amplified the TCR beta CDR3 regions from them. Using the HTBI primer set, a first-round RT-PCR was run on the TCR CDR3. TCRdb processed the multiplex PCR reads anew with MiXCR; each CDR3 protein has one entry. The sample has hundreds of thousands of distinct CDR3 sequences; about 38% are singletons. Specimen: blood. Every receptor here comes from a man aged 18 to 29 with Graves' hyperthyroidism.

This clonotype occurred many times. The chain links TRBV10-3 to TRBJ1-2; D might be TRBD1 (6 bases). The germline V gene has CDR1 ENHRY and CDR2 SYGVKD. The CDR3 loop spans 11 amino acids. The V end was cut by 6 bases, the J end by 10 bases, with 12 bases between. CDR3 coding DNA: TGTGCCATCAGATTGGACAGAAACTACACCTTC. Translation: CAIRLDRNYTF.

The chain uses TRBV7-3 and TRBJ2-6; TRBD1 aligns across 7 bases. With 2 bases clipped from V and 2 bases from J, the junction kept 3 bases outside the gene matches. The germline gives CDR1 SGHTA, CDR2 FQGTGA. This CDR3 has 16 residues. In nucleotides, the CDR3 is TGTGCCAGCAGCTTACCCCAGGGGGCTGGGGCCAACGTCCTGACTTTC. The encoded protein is CASSLPQGAGANVLTF.

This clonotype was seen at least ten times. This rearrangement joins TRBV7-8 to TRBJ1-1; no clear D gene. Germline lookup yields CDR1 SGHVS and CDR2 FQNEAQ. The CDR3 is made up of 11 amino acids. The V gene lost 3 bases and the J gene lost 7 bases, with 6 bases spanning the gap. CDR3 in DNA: TGTGCCAGCAGCTTTGGACTTGAAGCTTTCTTT. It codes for CASSFGLEAFF.

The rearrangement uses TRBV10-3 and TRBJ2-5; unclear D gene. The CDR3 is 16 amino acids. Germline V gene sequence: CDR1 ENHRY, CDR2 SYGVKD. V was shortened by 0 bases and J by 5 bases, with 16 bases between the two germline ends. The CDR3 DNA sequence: TGTGCCATCAGTGAGTCGAGCCAAGAGCCCCAGGAGACCCAGTACTTC. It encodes CAISESSQEPQETQYF.

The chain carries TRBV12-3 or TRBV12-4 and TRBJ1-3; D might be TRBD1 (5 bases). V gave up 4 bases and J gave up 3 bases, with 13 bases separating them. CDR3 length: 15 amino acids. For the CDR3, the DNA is TGTGCCAGCAGTTCAGAGCCGGGGGGTGGAAACACCATATATTTT. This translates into CASSSEPGGGNTIYF.

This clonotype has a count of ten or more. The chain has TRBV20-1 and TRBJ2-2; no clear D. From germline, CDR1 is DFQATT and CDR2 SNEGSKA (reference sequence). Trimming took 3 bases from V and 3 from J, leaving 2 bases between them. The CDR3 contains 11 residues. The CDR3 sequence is CSASHTGELFF. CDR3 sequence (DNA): TGCAGTGCTAGCCACACCGGGGAGCTGTTTTTT.

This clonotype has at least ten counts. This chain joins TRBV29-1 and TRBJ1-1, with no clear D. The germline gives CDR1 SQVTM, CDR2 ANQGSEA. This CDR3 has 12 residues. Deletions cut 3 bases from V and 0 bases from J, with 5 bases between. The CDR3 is CSVDIMNTEAFF. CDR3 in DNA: TGCAGCGTTGATATCATGAACACTGAAGCTTTCTTT.

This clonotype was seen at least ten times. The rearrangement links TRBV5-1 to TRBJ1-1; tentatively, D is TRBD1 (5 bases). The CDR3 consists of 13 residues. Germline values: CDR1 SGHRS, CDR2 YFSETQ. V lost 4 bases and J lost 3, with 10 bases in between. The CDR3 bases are TGCGCCAGCAGCCTAATGGGGGACACTGAAGCTTTCTTT. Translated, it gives CASSLMGDTEAFF. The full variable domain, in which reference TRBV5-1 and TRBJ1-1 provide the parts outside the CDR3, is KAGVTQTPRYLIKTRGQQVTLSCSPISGHRSVSWYQQTPGQGLQFLFEYFSETQRNKGNFPGRFSGRQFSNSRSEMNVSTLELGDSALYLCASSLMGDTEAFFGQGTRLTVV.